Each of the 17 T cell receptor beta chains below was sequenced from the same sample in a study of metastatic and nonmetastatic thyroid tumors. Ahead of thyroid surgery, no patient had received treatment of any kind. TCRdb re-analyzed the PCR reads through MiXCR. Found here are roughly 59,000 clones, about 17% of them singletons; the top ten hold over 9%. Sequencing was done on a sample of blood. All receptors derive from a male donor with papillary thyroid cancer or a benign thyroid nodule (not recorded which). Some clones in this sample may be carry-over from other donors' samples.

Of note for this clone: Given a much more abundant clone one base away, this may be a read error. V and J are TRBV18 and TRBJ1-4, with 7 positions matching TRBD1. Germline values: CDR1 KGHSH, CDR2 LQKENI. There are 14 residues in the CDR3. The CDR3 nucleotides read TGTACCAGCTCACCCGACAGGGTGACTGAAAAACTGTTTTTT. It encodes CTSSPDRVTEKLFF.

About this clone: With a much larger clone just one base away, this may be a read error. Other DNA sequences of this sample code for an identical CDR3. The chain recombines TRBV6-6 with TRBJ2-3; TRBD1 agrees at 8 bases. Germline V lookup: CDR1 MNHNY, CDR2 SVGAGI (reference sequence). V lost 6 bases and J lost 4; bases outside the gene matches: 6. CDR3 length equals 14 residues. The CDR3 is CASSYPTGADTQYF. The CDR3 DNA reads as TGTGCCAGCAGCTACCCGACAGGGGCAGATACGCAGTATTTT.

This clone was seen many times. Other nucleotide sequences from this sample produce the same CDR3. This chain links TRBV14 with TRBJ2-5, with 8 bases matching TRBD1. There are 14 residues in the CDR3. CDR1 and CDR2 from the germline V gene are SGHDN and FVKESK. The V gene end was trimmed by 5 bases and the J gene end by 3 bases; junction bases not matched to a gene: 5. CDR3 coding DNA: TGTGCCAGCAGCAGCAGGGGGCTAAAAGAGACCCAGTACTTC. Translating gives CASSSRGLKETQYF.

The sample holds a few counts of this clone. The rearrangement links TRBV12-3 or TRBV12-4 to TRBJ2-5; the D gene is possibly TRBD2 (6 bases). The CDR3 loop spans 16 amino acids. V was shortened by 4 bases and J by 1 base, with 16 bases between the two germline ends. CDR3 in amino acids: CASSSPLATIQETQYF. The CDR3 DNA sequence: TGTGCCAGCAGTTCACCCCTAGCGACAATCCAAGAGACCCAGTACTTC.

In its sample, this clone was seen many times. The V gene is TRBV28, the J gene TRBJ1-4; D might be TRBD1 (5 bases). V lost 2 bases, J lost 0 bases, and 10 bases lay in between. This CDR3 has 16 residues. The V gene's germline CDR1 is MDHEN and CDR2 SYDVKM. CDR3 in DNA: TGTGCCAGCAGTTTAAGGGGCCGGGCAACTAATGAAAAACTGTTTTTT. Protein sequence: CASSLRGRATNEKLFF.

The table lists this clone with many counts. Since a much larger clone is just one base distant, this may be a read error. This chain connects TRBV27 to TRBJ2-2, with D tentatively TRBD2 (6 bases). Germline-derived CDR1 and CDR2 are MNHEY and SMNVEV (reference sequence). The CDR3 length is 12 residues. CDR3 amino acids: CASRGGTGGLFF. Here the CDR3 DNA reads TGTGCCAGCAGGGGAGGCACCGGGGGGCTGTTTTTT.

This clone has a count of ten or more. V gene TRBV2 combines with J gene TRBJ1-4, with D maybe TRBD1 (6 bases). CDR3 length equals 19 residues. Trimming removed 6 bases from V and 3 bases from J, with 26 bases in between. Germline CDR1 reads SNHLY; CDR2 reads FYNNEI. The CDR3 is CASRRALGLLGGANEKLFF. The CDR3 nucleotides read TGTGCCAGCAGAAGGGCCCTGGGGCTCTTAGGGGGTGCTAATGAAAAACTGTTTTTT. The entire variable domain, with the rest obtained from reference TRBV2 and TRBJ1-4, is as follows: EPEVTQTPSHQVTQMGQEVILRCVPISNHLYFYWYRQILGQKVEFLVSFYNNEISEKSEIFDDQFSVERPDGSNFTLKIRSTKLEDSAMYFCASRRALGLLGGANEKLFFGSGTQLSVL.

This clone was observed at least ten times. V is TRBV20-1 and J is TRBJ1-1, with 7 bases lining up with TRBD1. The germline V gene has CDR1 DFQATT and CDR2 SNEGSKA (reference sequence). The CDR3 totals 14 residues. The V and J ends lost 5 bases and 4 bases, in that order; junction bases with no gene match: 10. The CDR3 DNA is TGCAGTGCTCCGGGACAGACAACGATCACTGAAGCTTTCTTT. Translating it yields CSAPGQTTITEAFF.

The J gene is TRBJ1-2, the V gene TRBV20-1; D unclear. The germline V gene encodes CDR1 DFQATT and CDR2 SNEGSKA (reference sequence). With 8 bases removed from V and 6 bases from J, the gap between germline ends came to 22 bases. This CDR3 contains 14 residues. CDR3 nucleotide sequence: TGCAGTTCCGACGACCAGGTGTTCTCGGATGGCTACACCTTC. Amino acid sequence: CSSDDQVFSDGYTF.

A remark on this clone: This could be a read error, since a much larger clone is one nucleotide away. The chain has TRBV25-1 and TRBJ1-5; weak D call: TRBD1 (6 bases). Germline CDR1 and CDR2: MGHDK and SYGVNS. The CDR3 consists of 15 residues. V lost 6 bases to trimming and J lost 3 bases, with 15 bases between them. The CDR3: CASSSGHGDNQPQHF. CDR3 bases: TGTGCCAGCAGCTCGGGACACGGGGACAATCAGCCCCAGCATTTT.

A few counts support this clone. This may come from a read error, since a much larger clone is one base off. The CDR3 region is CASSRELRSSTGEMFF. DNA for the CDR3: TGTGCCAGCAGTCGCGAACTACGGAGTAGCACCGGGGAGATGTTTTTT. The chain is built from TRBV12-3 or TRBV12-4 and TRBJ2-2; the D gene is possibly TRBD2 (5 bases). The CDR3 is 16 residues long.

J is TRBJ2-1 and V is TRBV20-1; D perhaps matches TRBD2 (6 bases). This CDR3 has 18 amino acids. In germline, CDR1 is DFQATT, CDR2 SNEGSKA (reference sequence). Trimming stripped 2 bases from V and 4 bases from J, with 24 bases between. Here the CDR3 DNA reads TGCAGTGCTAGAAGGGACTTCCCCCTCGGACTTCAATACAATGAGCAGTTCTTC. It codes for CSARRDFPLGLQYNEQFF.

This clone was counted many times. The genes are TRBV19 and TRBJ2-2; no clear D. There are 12 residues in the CDR3. Trimming took 3 bases from V and 7 from J, leaving 6 bases between them. Germline V gene lookup returns CDR1 LNHDA and CDR2 SQIVND (reference sequence). Here the CDR3 DNA reads TGTGCCAGTAGTATCGGCTACGGGGAGCTGTTTTTT. This sequence encodes CASSIGYGELFF. The variable domain in full, with the rest retrieved from reference TRBV19 and TRBJ2-2, is DGGITQSPKYLFRKEGQNVTLSCEQNLNHDAMYWYRQDPGQGLRLIYYSQIVNDFQKGDIAEGYSVSREKKESFPLTVTSAQKNPTAFYLCASSIGYGELFFGEGSRLTVL.

In its sample, this clone was seen many times. V is TRBV5-1 and J is TRBJ2-3; TRBD1 agrees at 9 bases. The V gene end was trimmed by 5 bases and the J gene end by 3 bases; junction bases not matched to a gene: 7. The CDR3 consists of 15 residues. Germline CDR1 reads SGHRS; CDR2 reads YFSETQ. CDR3: CASSQGDRVTDTQYF. The CDR3 region has the DNA TGCGCCAGCAGTCAGGGGGACAGGGTTACAGATACGCAGTATTTT.

This sequence joins TRBV30 and TRBJ2-5, with 8 nucleotides matching TRBD1. The germline gives CDR1 GTSNPN, CDR2 SVGIG (reference sequence). This CDR3 has 15 residues. The V and J ends lost 7 bases and 0 bases, in that order; junction bases with no gene match: 10. CDR3 region: CALTGARQDQETQYF. Written as DNA, the CDR3 is TGTGCCTTGACAGGGGCCAGGCAGGACCAAGAGACCCAGTACTTC.

This clone was seen more than once but under ten times. The CDR3 bases are TGTGCCACCCAAGGGGGGAAAGGGCAGCCCCAGCATTTT. It translates to CATQGGKGQPQHF. The gene calls are TRBV24-1 and TRBJ1-5; D possibly corresponds to TRBD1 (6 bases). CDR1 KGHDR and CDR2 SFDVKD come from the germline V gene. The CDR3 is 13 amino acids. V was pared by 9 bases and J by 7 bases, with 15 bases between.

This clone has ten or more counts. This chain links TRBV7-9 with TRBJ1-2; D possibly corresponds to TRBD1 (5 bases). Looked up from germline, CDR1 is SEHNR and CDR2 is FQNEAQ (reference sequence). The CDR3 consists of 13 residues. Trimming left V 5 bases short and J 3 bases short, with 10 bases between. The CDR3 DNA reads TGTGCCAGCAGCGACAGACGGGACTATGGCTACACCTTC. Amino acids: CASSDRRDYGYTF.